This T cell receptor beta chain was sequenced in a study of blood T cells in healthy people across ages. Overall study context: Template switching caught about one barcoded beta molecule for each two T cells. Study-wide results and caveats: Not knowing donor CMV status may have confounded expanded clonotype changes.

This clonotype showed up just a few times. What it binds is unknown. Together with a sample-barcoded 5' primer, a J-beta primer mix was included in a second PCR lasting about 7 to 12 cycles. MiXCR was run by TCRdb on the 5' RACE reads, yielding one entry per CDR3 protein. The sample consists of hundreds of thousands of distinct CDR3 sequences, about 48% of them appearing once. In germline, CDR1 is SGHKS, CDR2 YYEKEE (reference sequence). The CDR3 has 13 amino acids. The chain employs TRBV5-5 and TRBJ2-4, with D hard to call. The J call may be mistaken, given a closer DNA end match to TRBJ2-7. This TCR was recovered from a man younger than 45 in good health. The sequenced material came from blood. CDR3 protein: CASSWARAYEQYF. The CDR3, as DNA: TGTGCCAGCAGTTGGGCTAGGGCCTACGAGCAGTACTTC.